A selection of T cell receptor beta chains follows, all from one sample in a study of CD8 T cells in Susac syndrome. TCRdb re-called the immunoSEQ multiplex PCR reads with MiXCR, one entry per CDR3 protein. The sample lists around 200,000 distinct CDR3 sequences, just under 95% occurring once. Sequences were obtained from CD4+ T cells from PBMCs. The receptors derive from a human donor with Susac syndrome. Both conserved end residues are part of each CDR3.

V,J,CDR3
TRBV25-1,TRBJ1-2,CATRYRTAEYGYTF
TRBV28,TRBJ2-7,CASSLGSFSYEQYF
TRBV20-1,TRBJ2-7,CSASDRYYEQYF
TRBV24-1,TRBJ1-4,CATSSYGRYDEKLFF
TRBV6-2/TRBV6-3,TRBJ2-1,CASSYRYEQFF
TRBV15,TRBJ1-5,CATSRGSSNQPQHF
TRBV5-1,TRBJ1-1,CASSLDTGFMAEAFF
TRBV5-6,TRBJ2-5,CASSSTGTQETQYF
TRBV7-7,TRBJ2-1,CASSLTGAGNEQFF
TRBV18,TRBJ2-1,CASSPPPGSGRLEFF
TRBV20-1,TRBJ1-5,CSATIGPFNQPQHF
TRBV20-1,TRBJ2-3,CSARPQGLNTDTQYF
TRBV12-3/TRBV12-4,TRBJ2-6,CASSPTASGANVLTF
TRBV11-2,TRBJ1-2,CASSPTRGSGYTF
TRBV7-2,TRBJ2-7,CVVGAYEQYF
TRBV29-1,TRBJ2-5,CSVGTDGTRDTQYF
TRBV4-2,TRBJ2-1,CASSRQEGEQFF
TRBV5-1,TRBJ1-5,CASSLGTPGRQPQHF
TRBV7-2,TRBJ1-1,CASSLGNANTEAFF
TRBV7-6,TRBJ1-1,CASSFRQVHTEAFF
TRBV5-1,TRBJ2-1,CASSLAADYNEQFF
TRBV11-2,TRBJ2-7,CASSLQGGRYF
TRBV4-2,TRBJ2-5,CASSPRTSGRNQETQYF